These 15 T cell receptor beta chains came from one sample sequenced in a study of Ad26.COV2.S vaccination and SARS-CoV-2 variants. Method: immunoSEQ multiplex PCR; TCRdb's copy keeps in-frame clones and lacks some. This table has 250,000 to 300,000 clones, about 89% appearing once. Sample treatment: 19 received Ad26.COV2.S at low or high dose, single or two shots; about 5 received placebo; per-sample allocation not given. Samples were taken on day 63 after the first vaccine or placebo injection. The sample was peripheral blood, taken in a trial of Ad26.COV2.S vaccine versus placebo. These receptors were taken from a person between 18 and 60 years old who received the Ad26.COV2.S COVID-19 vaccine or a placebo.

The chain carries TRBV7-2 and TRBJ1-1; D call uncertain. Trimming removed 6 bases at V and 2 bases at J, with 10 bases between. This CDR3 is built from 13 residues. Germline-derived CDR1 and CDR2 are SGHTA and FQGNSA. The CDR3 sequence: CASRGSGNTEAFF. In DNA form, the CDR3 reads TGTGCCAGCAGGGGTTCGGGCAACACTGAAGCTTTCTTT.

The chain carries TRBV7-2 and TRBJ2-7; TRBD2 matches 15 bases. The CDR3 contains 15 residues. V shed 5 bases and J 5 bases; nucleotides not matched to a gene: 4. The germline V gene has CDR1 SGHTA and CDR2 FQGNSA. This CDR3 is CASSDGTSGRNEQYF. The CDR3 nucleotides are TGTGCCAGCAGCGATGGGACTAGCGGGAGGAACGAGCAGTACTTC.

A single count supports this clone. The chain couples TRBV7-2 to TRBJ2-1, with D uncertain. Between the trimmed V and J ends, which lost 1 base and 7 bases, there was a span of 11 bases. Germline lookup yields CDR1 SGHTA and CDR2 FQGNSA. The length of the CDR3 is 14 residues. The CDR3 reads CASSLGMGKNEQFF. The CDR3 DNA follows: TGTGCCAGCAGCTTAGGTATGGGGAAAAATGAGCAGTTCTTC. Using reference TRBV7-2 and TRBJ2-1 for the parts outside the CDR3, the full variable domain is GAGVSQSPSNKVTEKGKDVELRCDPISGHTALYWYRQSLGQGLEFLIYFQGNSAPDKSGLPSDRFSAERTGGSVSTLTIQRTQQEDSAVYLCASSLGMGKNEQFFGPGTRLTVL.

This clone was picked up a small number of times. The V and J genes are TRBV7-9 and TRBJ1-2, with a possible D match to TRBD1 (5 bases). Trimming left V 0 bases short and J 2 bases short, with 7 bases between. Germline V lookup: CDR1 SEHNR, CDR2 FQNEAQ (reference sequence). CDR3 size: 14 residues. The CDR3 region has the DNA TGTGCCAGCAGCTTAGCAGGGGCCAACTATGGCTACACCTTC. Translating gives CASSLAGANYGYTF.

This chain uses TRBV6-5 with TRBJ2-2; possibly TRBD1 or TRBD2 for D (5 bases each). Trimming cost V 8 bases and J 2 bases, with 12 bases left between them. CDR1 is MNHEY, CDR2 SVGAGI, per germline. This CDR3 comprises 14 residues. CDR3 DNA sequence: TGTGCCAGCGCGTTGGGGGTTAACACCGGGGAGCTGTTTTTT. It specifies CASALGVNTGELFF.

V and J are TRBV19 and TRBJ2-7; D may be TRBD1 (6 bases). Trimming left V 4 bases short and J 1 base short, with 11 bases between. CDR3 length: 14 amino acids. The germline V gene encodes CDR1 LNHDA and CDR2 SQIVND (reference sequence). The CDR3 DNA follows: TGTGCCAGTAGTACCGTCGGACAGTCCTACGAGCAGTACTTC. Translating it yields CASSTVGQSYEQYF.

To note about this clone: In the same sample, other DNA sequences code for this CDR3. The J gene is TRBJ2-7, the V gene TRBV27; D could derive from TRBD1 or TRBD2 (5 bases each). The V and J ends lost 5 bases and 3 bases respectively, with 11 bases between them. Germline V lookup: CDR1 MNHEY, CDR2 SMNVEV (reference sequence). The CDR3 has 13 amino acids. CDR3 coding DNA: TGTGCCAGCAGTCTCGGGACCGGCTACGAGCAGTACTTC. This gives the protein CASSLGTGYEQYF.

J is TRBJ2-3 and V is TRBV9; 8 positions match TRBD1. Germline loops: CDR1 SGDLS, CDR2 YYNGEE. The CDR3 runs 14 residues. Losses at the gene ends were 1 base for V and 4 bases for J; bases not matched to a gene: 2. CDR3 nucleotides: TGTGCCAGCAGCGTACCAGGGGGCGCAGATACGCAGTATTTT. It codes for CASSVPGGADTQYF. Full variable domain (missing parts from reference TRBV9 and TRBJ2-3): DSGVTQTPKHLITATGQRVTLRCSPRSGDLSVYWYQQSLDQGLQFLIQYYNGEERAKGNILERFSAQQFPDLHSELNLSSLELGDSALYFCASSVPGGADTQYFGPGTRLTVL.

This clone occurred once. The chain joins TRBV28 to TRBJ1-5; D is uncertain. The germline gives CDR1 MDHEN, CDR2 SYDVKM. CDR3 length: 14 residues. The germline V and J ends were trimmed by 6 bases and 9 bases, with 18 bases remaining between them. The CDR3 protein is CASRFGMDLRPQHF. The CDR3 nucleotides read TGTGCCAGCAGGTTCGGGATGGACCTCCGGCCCCAGCATTTT.

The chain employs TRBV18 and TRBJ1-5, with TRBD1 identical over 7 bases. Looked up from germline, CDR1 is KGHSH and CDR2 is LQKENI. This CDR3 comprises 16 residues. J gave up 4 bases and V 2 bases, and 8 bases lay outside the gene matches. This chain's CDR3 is CASSPEQGIRNQPQHF. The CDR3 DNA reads TGTGCCAGCTCACCAGAACAGGGGATTAGAAATCAGCCCCAGCATTTT.

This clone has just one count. CDR3 residues: CASSSRGDTQYF. CDR3 in DNA: TGTGCCAGCAGCTCACGAGGAGATACGCAGTATTTT. This chain joins TRBV3-1 (or the pseudogene TRBV3-2) and TRBJ2-3, with unresolved D. The CDR3 is made up of 12 amino acids. Germline V CDR1 and CDR2: LGHDT, YNNKEL (reference sequence). With 5 bases removed from V and 5 bases from J, the gap between germline ends came to 8 bases.

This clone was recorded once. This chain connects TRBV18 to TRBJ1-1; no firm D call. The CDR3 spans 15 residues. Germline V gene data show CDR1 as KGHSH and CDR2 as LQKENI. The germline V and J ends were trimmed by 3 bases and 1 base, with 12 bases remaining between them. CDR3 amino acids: CASSPSGQQNTEAFF. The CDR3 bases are TGTGCCAGCTCACCCTCGGGCCAGCAGAACACTGAAGCTTTCTTT.

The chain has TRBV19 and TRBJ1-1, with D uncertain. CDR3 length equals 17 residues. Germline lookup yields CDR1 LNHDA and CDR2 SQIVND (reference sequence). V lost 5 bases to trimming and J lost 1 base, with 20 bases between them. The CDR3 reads CASSEFGSASGNTEAFF. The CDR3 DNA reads TGTGCCAGTAGTGAATTCGGTAGTGCAAGTGGGAACACTGAAGCTTTCTTT.

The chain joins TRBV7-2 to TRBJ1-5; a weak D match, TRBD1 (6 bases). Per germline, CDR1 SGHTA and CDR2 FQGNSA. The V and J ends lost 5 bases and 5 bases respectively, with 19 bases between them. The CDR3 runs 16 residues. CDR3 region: CASSPRGGGLDQPQHF. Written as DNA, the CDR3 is TGTGCCAGCAGCCCCCGCGGGGGGGGCTTGGATCAGCCCCAGCATTTT.

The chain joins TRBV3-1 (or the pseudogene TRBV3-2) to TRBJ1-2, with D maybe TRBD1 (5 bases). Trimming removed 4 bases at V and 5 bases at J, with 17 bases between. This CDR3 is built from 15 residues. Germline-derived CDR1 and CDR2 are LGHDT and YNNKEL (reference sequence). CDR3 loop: CASSPPLAGLYGYTF. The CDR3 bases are TGTGCCAGCAGCCCCCCCTTAGCGGGACTTTATGGCTACACCTTC.